This T cell receptor beta chain was profiled in a study of blood T cell repertoires in COVID-19. Background on the study: Sites in the United States, Italy and Spain provided acute and convalescent COVID-19 samples. From T cells, B-cell-depleted T cells, or PBMCs came the material, which was cDNA or gDNA.

Trimming cost V 4 bases and J 3 bases, with 10 bases left between them. The CDR3 length is 13 residues. CDR1 is SGHNT, CDR2 YYREEE, per germline (reference sequence). Cohort 3 recovery required two negative PCRs, clearance, or symptom resolution. In the authors' methods: Estimated nucleated cell counts came from reference gene primer amplification. Sequenced by immunoSEQ multiplex PCR; TCRdb stores in-frame clones only, minus some. V and J calls and clone size are given by that table; D and trimming were obtained from the DNA. The repertoire holds 180,000 or so clones, with around 80% as singletons. This rearrangement joins TRBV5-4 to TRBJ1-1; maybe TRBD1 (6 bases). The sample comprised PBMCs or T cells enriched from blood (not recorded which). This TCR came from a man over 45 who had recovered from COVID-19. The CDR3 protein is CASSIGTHTEAFF. In DNA form, the CDR3 reads TGTGCCAGCAGCATAGGGACACACACTGAAGCTTTCTTT.